The 26 T cell receptor beta chains in this list originate from one sample, sequenced in a study of T cells in Graves' hyperthyroidism and ophthalmopathy. It was RNA transcripts that yielded the amplified TCR beta CDR3 regions. Initially, a first-round RT-PCR of the TCR CDR3 employed the HTBI primer set. TCRdb called the multiplex PCR reads again in MiXCR, with one record for every CDR3 protein. Of about 550,000 distinct CDR3 sequences in the sample, less than 25% were seen once. The sequencing input was blood. All receptors come from a young man with Graves' hyperthyroidism.

V is TRBV5-1 and J is TRBJ2-5, with D possibly TRBD1 on 5 matching bases. V lost 3 bases and J 5 bases, leaving 14 bases between the germline ends. Germline V lookup: CDR1 SGHRS, CDR2 YFSETQ. The CDR3 runs 14 residues. The CDR3 here is CASSSDQGLETQYF. CDR3 DNA: TGCGCCAGCAGCTCTGACCAGGGATTGGAGACCCAGTACTTC.

This clonotype came up many times. This chain links TRBV11-1 with TRBJ1-2, with 8 bases that match TRBD1. Trimming cost V 4 bases and J 2 bases; bases outside gene matches: 6. Germline V gives CDR1 SGHAT, CDR2 FQDESV (reference sequence). The CDR3 sequence is 15 residues long. CDR3 nucleotide sequence: TGTGCCAGCAGCTCGGATCGACAGGGGAACTATGGCTACACCTTC. This translates into CASSSDRQGNYGYTF. Drawing the rest from reference TRBV11-1 and TRBJ1-2, the complete variable domain is EAEVAQSPRYKITEKSQAVAFWCDPISGHATLYWYRQILGQGPELLVQFQDESVVDDSQLPKDRFSAERLKGVDSTLKIQPAELGDSAMYLCASSSDRQGNYGYTFGSGTRLTVV.

This clonotype was recorded at least ten times. This chain uses TRBV28 with TRBJ1-5; D remains unclear. Germline-derived CDR1 and CDR2 are MDHEN and SYDVKM. The V and J ends lost 3 bases and 3 bases respectively, with 9 bases between them. The CDR3 is 14 residues long. The CDR3 nucleotides read TGTGCCAGCAGTTTCGAACAGAACAATCAGCCCCAGCATTTT. Protein: CASSFEQNNQPQHF.

The rearrangement uses TRBV10-3 and TRBJ2-5; TRBD2 might be the D (6 bases). Germline-derived CDR1 and CDR2 are ENHRY and SYGVKD. V lost 6 bases and J 4 bases, leaving 15 bases between the germline ends. The CDR3 runs 14 residues. DNA of the CDR3: TGTGCCATCAGCCCAGGGTTGGGGGGAGAGACCCAGTACTTC. Amino acid sequence: CAISPGLGGETQYF.

The chain has TRBV12-3 or TRBV12-4 and TRBJ2-2; D possibly corresponds to TRBD1 (8 bases). V shed 7 bases and J shed 6 bases, with 21 bases lying between them. The CDR3 length is 16 residues. CDR3 DNA: TGTGCCAGCAACACTGGACAGGGAGGGTTCGCCGGGGAGCTGTTTTTT. Translation gives CASNTGQGGFAGELFF.

At least ten counts were recorded for this clonotype. This chain connects TRBV6-5 to TRBJ2-6; a weak D match, TRBD2 (7 bases). This CDR3 contains 15 residues. V shed 7 bases and J shed 4 bases, with 14 bases lying between them. Germline V gene lookup returns CDR1 MNHEY and CDR2 SVGAGI. The CDR3 here is CASTNGGLGANVLTF. The CDR3 region has the DNA TGTGCCAGCACAAACGGGGGGCTAGGGGCCAACGTCCTGACTTTC.

The J gene is TRBJ1-2, the V gene TRBV24-1, with 10 positions matching TRBD1. The CDR3 covers 16 residues. Germline lookup yields CDR1 KGHDR and CDR2 SFDVKD. J lost 4 bases, V lost 4 bases, and 8 bases had no gene match. CDR3 loop: CATSDAGTGEIYGYTF. CDR3 nucleotides: TGTGCCACCAGTGACGCCGGGACAGGGGAGATCTATGGCTACACCTTC.

This clonotype was recorded many times. The chain uses TRBV7-6 and TRBJ1-1; no clear D. Germline CDR1 is SGHVS and CDR2 is FNYEAQ. With 5 bases removed from V and 4 bases from J, the gap between germline ends came to 17 bases. The CDR3 is 15 residues long. The CDR3 DNA reads TGTGCCAGCAGCCCCAGGCCAGGCGGCGTCACTGAAGCTTTCTTT. Encoded protein: CASSPRPGGVTEAFF.

This clonotype has a count of ten or more. A much larger clone differs by one base, so this may be a read error. The gene calls are TRBV28 and TRBJ2-5, with a weak D call TRBD2 (5 bases). Germline loops: CDR1 MDHEN, CDR2 SYDVKM. Trimming pared 5 bases from V and 2 bases from J, leaving 12 bases between. CDR3 size: 14 residues. CDR3 in amino acids: CASSPPRGQETQYF. Here the CDR3 DNA reads TGTGCCAGCAGTCCCCCCCGGGGACAAGAGACCCAGTACTTC.

In this sample, this clonotype turned up many times. In DNA, the CDR3 is TGTGCCAGCAGCGCCGGACAGGGGCTCTTCCAGGGAGAGACCCAGTACTTC. Protein: CASSAGQGLFQGETQYF. V gene TRBV7-2 combines with J gene TRBJ2-5, with TRBD1 matching over 9 bases. Germline CDR1 reads SGHTA; CDR2 reads FQGNSA. With 5 bases clipped from V and 4 bases from J, the junction kept 14 bases outside the gene matches. The CDR3 runs 17 residues. Supplemented by reference TRBV7-2 and TRBJ2-5, the full variable domain reads GAGVSQSPSNKVTEKGKDVELRCDPISGHTALYWYRQSLGQGLEFLIYFQGNSAPDKSGLPSDRFSAERTGGSVSTLTIQRTQQEDSAVYLCASSAGQGLFQGETQYFGPGTRLLVL.

This clonotype was seen repeatedly, ten times or more. V is TRBV12-3 or TRBV12-4 and J is TRBJ2-7, with TRBD1 matching over 9 bases. The CDR3 runs 15 residues. Losses at the gene ends were 5 bases for V and 0 bases for J; bases not matched to a gene: 5. The CDR3 sequence is CASSPRTGASYEQYF. CDR3 nucleotide sequence: TGTGCCAGCAGTCCTAGGACAGGGGCCTCCTACGAGCAGTACTTC.

This clonotype was counted many times. V gene TRBV28 combines with J gene TRBJ2-7, with TRBD1 identical over 11 bases. Trimming removed 3 bases from V and 4 bases from J; junction bases left unmatched: 8. The germline CDR1 and CDR2 sequences are MDHEN and SYDVKM. This CDR3 is 16 amino acids long. The chain's CDR3 is CASSFLDRGPLYEQYF. CDR3 DNA sequence: TGTGCCAGCAGTTTCTTGGACAGGGGGCCACTGTACGAGCAGTACTTC.

As to this clonotype: This sequence may be a read error, since a much larger clone differs from it by one base. The J gene is TRBJ1-1, the V gene TRBV13, with D possibly being TRBD1 (5 bases). Between the trimmed V and J ends, which lost 4 bases and 4 bases, there was a span of 16 bases. This CDR3 region has 15 residues. Germline CDR1 is PRHDT and CDR2 is FYEKMQ (reference sequence). CDR3 amino acids: CASSSVDSRITEAFF. CDR3 nucleotides: TGTGCCAGCAGCTCGGTAGACAGCAGGATCACTGAAGCTTTCTTT. Full variable domain (outside the CDR3, taken from reference TRBV13 and TRBJ1-1): AAGVIQSPRHLIKEKRETATLKCYPIPRHDTVYWYQQGPGQDPQFLISFYEKMQSDKGSIPDRFSAQQFSDYHSELNMSSLELGDSALYFCASSSVDSRITEAFFGQGTRLTVV.

This clonotype turned up a few times. This chain connects TRBV5-3 to TRBJ2-2; TRBD1 matches 8 bases. TRBV5-3 is an ORF for which the function is uncertain. V shed 7 bases and J 5 bases; nucleotides not matched to a gene: 10. CDR3 length: 15 residues. CDR3 nucleotide sequence: TGTGCCAGAGGGCCGTTTGGACAGGGTACCGGGGAGCTGTTTTTT. It is translated as CARGPFGQGTGELFF.

J is TRBJ2-7 and V is TRBV6-1; TRBD1 might be the D (6 bases). CDR1 MNHNS and CDR2 SASEGT come from the germline V gene. Deletions cut 5 bases from V and 4 bases from J, with 12 bases between. The CDR3 is 13 residues long. The CDR3 is CASSRTGFYEQYF. The CDR3 bases are TGTGCCAGCAGTCGAACAGGGTTTTACGAGCAGTACTTC.

This clonotype was seen ten or more times. The chain is built from TRBV7-8 and TRBJ2-3; 7 bases line up with TRBD1. The CDR3 runs 14 residues. CDR1 and CDR2 (germline): SGHVS, FQNEAQ. Germline trimming cut 1 base from V and 7 bases from J; bases unmatched to any gene: 5. CDR3 region: CASSLGDSYYTQYF. Written as DNA, the CDR3 is TGTGCCAGCAGCTTAGGGGACAGCTACTATACGCAGTATTTT. The entire variable domain, with the rest obtained from reference TRBV7-8 and TRBJ2-3, is as follows: GAGVSQSPRYKVAKRGQDVALRCDPISGHVSLFWYQQALGQGPEFLTYFQNEAQLDKSGLPSDRFFAERPEGSVSTLKIQRTQQEDSAVYLCASSLGDSYYTQYFGPGTRLTVL.

This clonotype was observed a handful of times. The chain links TRBV2 to TRBJ2-2; D is perhaps TRBD2 (6 bases). CDR3 length equals 15 residues. Deletions cut 4 bases from V and 6 bases from J, with 15 bases between. From germline, CDR1 is SNHLY and CDR2 FYNNEI. CDR3 residues: CASSASIRRAGELFF. Here the CDR3 DNA reads TGTGCCAGCAGTGCCTCCATTAGGAGGGCCGGGGAGCTGTTTTTT.

In this sample, this clonotype turned up many times. The chain uses TRBV25-1 and TRBJ1-5; D is undetermined. The CDR3 extends over 16 amino acids. Trimming pared 4 bases from V and 5 bases from J, leaving 18 bases between. Germline V CDR1 and CDR2: MGHDK, SYGVNS. The CDR3 DNA follows: TGTGCCAGCAGTGGACGTGATAGGGCTGGAGATCAGCCCCAGCATTTT. Protein: CASSGRDRAGDQPQHF. The entire variable domain, with the rest obtained from reference TRBV25-1 and TRBJ1-5, is as follows: EADIYQTPRYLVIGTGKKITLECSQTMGHDKMYWYQQDPGMELHLIHYSYGVNSTEKGDLSSESTVSRIRTEHFPLTLESARPSHTSQYLCASSGRDRAGDQPQHFGDGTRLSIL.

The chain couples TRBV6-2 or TRBV6-3 to TRBJ2-5, with 10 bases lining up with TRBD1. Per germline, CDR1 MNHEY and CDR2 SVGEGT. The CDR3 totals 18 residues. Trimming removed 6 bases from V and 5 bases from J; junction bases left unmatched: 18. The CDR3 loop is CASSSPPTGGAAIETQYF. For the CDR3, the DNA is TGTGCCAGCAGCTCGCCTCCGACAGGGGGCGCAGCTATTGAGACCCAGTACTTC.

The rearrangement joins TRBV18 to TRBJ1-2; 7 bases align to TRBD1. This CDR3 is 14 amino acids long. V lost 0 bases and J lost 7; bases outside the gene matches: 5. Germline CDR1 is KGHSH and CDR2 is LQKENI. CDR3 region: CASSPPDREVGYTF. In nucleotides, the CDR3 is TGTGCCAGCTCACCACCCGACAGGGAGGTTGGCTACACCTTC.

In its sample, this clonotype was seen many times. V gene TRBV2 combines with J gene TRBJ2-7; 9 bases agree with TRBD2. This CDR3 region has 18 residues. Trimming cost V 1 base and J 5 bases; bases outside gene matches: 15. Germline V gives CDR1 SNHLY, CDR2 FYNNEI. For the CDR3, the DNA is TGTGCCAGCAGTGAAGTTTTGGGGTCGCGGGGGGGCCCCCACGAGCAGTACTTC. Its translation: CASSEVLGSRGGPHEQYF.

This clonotype was observed a few times. The chain recombines TRBV27 with TRBJ1-5; possibly TRBD1 for D (6 bases). Germline lookup yields CDR1 MNHEY and CDR2 SMNVEV (reference sequence). V lost 4 bases and J 9 bases, leaving 13 bases between the germline ends. The CDR3 covers 13 residues. The chain's CDR3 is CASSSHREPPQHF. CDR3 nucleotide sequence: TGTGCCAGCAGTTCCCACAGGGAGCCGCCCCAGCATTTT.

This clonotype was detected ten times or more. A much larger clone lies a single base off, so this may be a read error. The chain couples TRBV2 to TRBJ2-7, with 8 bases identical to TRBD1. The CDR3 totals 12 residues. Germline values: CDR1 SNHLY, CDR2 FYNNEI. V gave up 4 bases and J gave up 4 bases; unmatched junction bases: 0. CDR3 in amino acids: CASSGDRYEQYF. CDR3 nucleotide sequence: TGTGCCAGCAGTGGGGACAGGTACGAGCAGTACTTC.

This sequence joins TRBV2 and TRBJ1-6; 9 bases are a match to TRBD1. Unmatched junction bases numbered 9, after V lost 2 bases and J lost 10 bases. Germline lookup yields CDR1 SNHLY and CDR2 FYNNEI. This CDR3 region has 16 residues. The CDR3 is CASSERRDTGGSPLHF. In nucleotides, the CDR3 is TGTGCCAGCAGTGAAAGGAGGGACACAGGGGGCTCACCCCTCCACTTT.

This clonotype was observed many times. This chain links TRBV6-1 with TRBJ1-5, with D uncertain. The CDR3 sequence is 11 residues long. The V gene's germline CDR1 is MNHNS and CDR2 SASEGT. Trimming pared 1 base from V and 10 bases from J, leaving 5 bases between. The CDR3 here is CASSEDVPQHF. In nucleotides, the CDR3 is TGTGCCAGCAGTGAAGACGTCCCCCAGCATTTT.

This clonotype appeared many times. This chain joins TRBV18 and TRBJ1-1; D gene uncertain. V lost 2 bases and J lost 2, with 6 bases in between. The CDR3 is 13 amino acids. Germline values: CDR1 KGHSH, CDR2 LQKENI. The chain's CDR3 is CASSPYGNTEAFF. CDR3 DNA: TGTGCCAGCTCACCATACGGCAACACTGAAGCTTTCTTT.